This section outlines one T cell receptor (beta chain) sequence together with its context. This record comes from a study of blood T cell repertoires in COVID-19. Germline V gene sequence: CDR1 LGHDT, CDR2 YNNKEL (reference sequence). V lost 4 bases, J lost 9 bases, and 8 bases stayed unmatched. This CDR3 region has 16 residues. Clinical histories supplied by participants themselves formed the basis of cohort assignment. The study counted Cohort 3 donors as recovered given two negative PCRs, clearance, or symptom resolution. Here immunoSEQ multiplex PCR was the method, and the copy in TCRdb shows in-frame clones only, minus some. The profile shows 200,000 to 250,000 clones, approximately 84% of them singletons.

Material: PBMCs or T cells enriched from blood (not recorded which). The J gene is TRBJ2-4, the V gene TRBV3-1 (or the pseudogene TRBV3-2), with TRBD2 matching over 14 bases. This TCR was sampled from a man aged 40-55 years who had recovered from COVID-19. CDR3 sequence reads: CASSRGLAGAQSIQYF. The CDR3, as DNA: TGTGCCAGCAGCCGGGGACTAGCGGGGGCTCAAAGCATTCAGTACTTC.